This entry lists 9 T cell receptor beta chains sequenced from one sample in a study of cytomegalovirus exposure and HLA in healthy donors. Primers for the PCR totalled 60 Vbeta and 13 Jbeta. The table came from immunoSEQ multiplex PCR; TCRdb's copy has only in-frame clones and leaves some out. The profile covers about 52,000 clones, with roughly 60% appearing a single time and about 12% taken by the ten largest. Input material: PBMCs. These receptors originate from a human donor in good health.

The V call is TRBV28, the J call TRBJ2-7, with TRBD1 identical over 9 bases. Per the germline V gene, CDR1 is MDHEN and CDR2 is SYDVKM. V lost 0 bases and J lost 2; bases outside the gene matches: 5. This CDR3 comprises 16 residues. CDR3: CASSLWGQGGAYEQYF. DNA of the CDR3: TGTGCCAGCAGTTTATGGGGACAGGGAGGGGCCTACGAGCAGTACTTC.

This clone occurred once. The junction departs from germline at one end; a sequencing error may be responsible. V and J are TRBV7-9 and TRBJ1-6; D is undetermined. Germline V gene sequence: CDR1 SEHNR, CDR2 FQNEAQ (reference sequence). The CDR3 length is 13 residues. Here the CDR3 reads CASTAVSNSPPHF. Here the CDR3 DNA reads TGTGCCAGCACCGCCGTTTCTAATTCACCCCCCCACTTT.

The chain couples TRBV6-6 to TRBJ2-3; TRBD1 matches 9 bases. V was clipped by 7 bases and J by 6 bases; unmatched bases: 11. The CDR3 loop spans 15 amino acids. The germline V gene encodes CDR1 MNHNY and CDR2 SVGAGI (reference sequence). CDR3 bases: TGTGCCAGCAAGGCCGGGACAGGGATCTCCGATACGCAGTATTTT. It codes for CASKAGTGISDTQYF.

V usage is TRBV7-9 and J usage is TRBJ2-7, with D possibly TRBD2 on 6 matching bases. V lost 1 base and J lost 7, with 17 bases in between. This CDR3 spans 15 amino acids. Germline CDR1 reads SEHNR; CDR2 reads FQNEAQ (reference sequence). The CDR3 protein is CASSLEGGNVREQYF. The CDR3 DNA is TGTGCCAGCAGCTTAGAGGGCGGGAACGTAAGGGAGCAGTACTTC.

The CDR3 DNA follows: TGTGCCAGCAGCTTTCAAAACATGAACACTGAAGCTTTCTTT. The encoded protein is CASSFQNMNTEAFF. The rearrangement links TRBV5-4 to TRBJ1-1; D is unresolved. Trimming removed 2 bases from V and 0 bases from J, with 8 bases in between. From germline, CDR1 is SGHNT and CDR2 YYREEE (reference sequence). This CDR3 contains 14 residues.

This clone came up once. The V and J genes are TRBV6-6 and TRBJ1-1, with a tentative D call TRBD1 (5 bases). V lost 2 bases to trimming and J lost 6 bases, with 10 bases between them. The CDR3 totals 13 residues. The germline gives CDR1 MNHNY, CDR2 SVGAGI (reference sequence). The CDR3 region has the DNA TGTGCCAGCAGTTACCGCGGGGGGTCTGAAGCTTTCTTT. Its protein product is CASSYRGGSEAFF.

This rearrangement joins TRBV5-1 to TRBJ2-1; TRBD2 matches at 8 bases. Trimming at V came to 4 bases and at J to 8 bases, leaving 11 bases not matched to a gene. The CDR3 spans 15 residues. The germline CDR1 and CDR2 sequences are SGHRS and YFSETQ. In DNA, the CDR3 is TGCGCCAGCAGCCGGGGTTCGGGGGGGGTTGATGAGCAGTTCTTC. As protein: CASSRGSGGVDEQFF.

This clone showed up just a few times. The chain recombines TRBV5-1 with TRBJ1-1, with TRBD1 as a possible D gene (6 bases). V was shortened by 0 bases and J by 4 bases, with 10 bases between the two germline ends. The CDR3 is 14 amino acids. Germline V gene data show CDR1 as SGHRS and CDR2 as YFSETQ. As DNA, the CDR3 is TGCGCCAGCAGCTTGGATCAGGGGACCACTGAAGCTTTCTTT. Its protein is CASSLDQGTTEAFF.

The chain recombines TRBV11-2 with TRBJ2-3, with TRBD2 matching 12 bases. CDR3 length: 17 residues. Germline V gives CDR1 SGHAT, CDR2 FQNNGV. V lost 2 bases, J lost 5 bases, and 8 bases stayed unmatched. This chain's CDR3 is CASSLLAGGQWKDTQYF. Written as DNA, the CDR3 is TGTGCCAGCAGCTTACTAGCGGGGGGGCAGTGGAAAGATACGCAGTATTTT.